This T cell receptor beta chain derives from a study of ipilimumab plus nivolumab after autologous stem cell transplantation. As for the study in general: Both relapsed and primary refractory DLBCL were included. Overall study results and limits: Authors suggest TCR repertoire, Treg phenotype and gut microbiota support further study.

This clone was recorded a few times. Its antigen is unknown. Checkpoint therapy with ipilimumab 1 mg/kg began 14 to 28 days after transplant. Measured with immunoSEQ multiplex PCR; TCRdb has only the in-frame clones, and not every one. The sample lists about 24,000 clones, around 84% seen once, with around 5.5% in the top ten. Sequencing used PBMCs, obtained in a trial of ipilimumab plus nivolumab as post-transplant consolidation. This receptor was identified in a male donor with diffuse large B-cell lymphoma.

The CDR3 nucleotides are TGTGCCTGGAGTGTCATTAATAGCAATCAGCCCCAGCATTTT. It specifies CAWSVINSNQPQHF. V is TRBV30 and J is TRBJ1-5, with D unresolved. Trimming stripped 0 bases from V and 0 bases from J, with 6 bases between. CDR3 length: 14 residues. CDR1 is GTSNPN, CDR2 SVGIG, per germline (reference sequence).